The 8 T cell receptor beta chains reported below all come from one sample, sequenced in a study of cytomegalovirus exposure and HLA in healthy donors. With 60 Vbeta and 13 Jbeta primers, the PCR was carried out. TCRdb's table, derived via immunoSEQ multiplex PCR, lists solely in-frame clones and lacks some. The sample lists 140,000 to 150,000 clones, 70% to 80% seen once, with approximately 2.3% in the top ten. Sequencing used PBMCs. The receptors were sampled from a woman aged 60 to 75 in good health and CMV-seropositive.

The rearrangement joins TRBV7-2 to TRBJ2-7, with no clear D. V gave up 5 bases and J gave up 4 bases, with 12 bases separating them. Per the germline V gene, CDR1 is SGHTA and CDR2 is FQGNSA. The CDR3 extends over 13 amino acids. CDR3 DNA: TGTGCCAGCAGCCCTACCCGCTCATACGAGCAGTACTTC. Amino acid sequence: CASSPTRSYEQYF.

The rearrangement uses TRBV19 and TRBJ2-7, with D perhaps TRBD2 (6 bases). Trimming took off 3 bases at V and 3 bases at J, with 12 bases between the two ends. There are 14 residues in the CDR3. Germline-derived CDR1 and CDR2 are LNHDA and SQIVND (reference sequence). The CDR3 region is CASSIAGNFYEQYF. The CDR3 coding sequence is TGTGCCAGTAGTATCGCGGGGAACTTCTACGAGCAGTACTTC.

In this sample, this clone turned up a few times. The chain combines TRBV6-5 with TRBJ1-1; 7 bases agree with TRBD1. The CDR3 is 13 amino acids. Germline CDR1 reads MNHEY; CDR2 reads SVGAGI. The J segment lost 1 base and the V segment lost 11 bases, leaving 7 bases of the junction unmatched. CDR3 region: CAVYRGTNTEAFF. The CDR3 nucleotides read TGTGCCGTCTACAGGGGAACGAACACTGAAGCTTTCTTT.

V and J are TRBV2 and TRBJ2-7; D unclear. The CDR3 is 17 residues long. Germline V gene sequence: CDR1 SNHLY, CDR2 FYNNEI. V was cut by 4 bases and J by 0 bases, with 19 bases left in between. CDR3 residues: CASSAPEQISISYEQYF. CDR3 bases: TGTGCCAGCAGTGCTCCCGAACAGATTTCCATCTCCTACGAGCAGTACTTC.

The chain is built from TRBV7-3 and TRBJ2-3, with 7 bases identical to TRBD1. The germline gives CDR1 SGHTA, CDR2 FQGTGA. The CDR3 length is 14 residues. V lost 5 bases and J lost 0; bases outside the gene matches: 2. As DNA, the CDR3 is TGTGCCAGCAGCAAGGGACAGAGCACAGATACGCAGTATTTT. It codes for CASSKGQSTDTQYF. Using reference TRBV7-3 and TRBJ2-3 for the parts outside the CDR3, the full variable domain is GAGVSQTPSNKVTEKGKYVELRCDPISGHTALYWYRQSLGQGPEFLIYFQGTGAADDSGLPNDRFFAVRPEGSVSTLKIQRTERGDSAVYLCASSKGQSTDTQYFGPGTRLTVL.

This chain connects TRBV2 to TRBJ2-1, with D maybe TRBD2 (6 bases). CDR1 is SNHLY and CDR2 is FYNNEI in the germline V gene. The V and J ends lost 1 base and 6 bases respectively, with 7 bases between them. CDR3 length equals 13 residues. CDR3 sequence reads: CASSEGRVNEQFF. CDR3 coding DNA: TGTGCCAGCAGTGAAGGGAGGGTCAATGAGCAGTTCTTC.

This clone has only a few counts. The chain recombines TRBV29-1 with TRBJ2-7; 9 nucleotides align to TRBD2. With V trimmed by 4 bases and J by 2 bases, 9 bases remained unmatched. The germline CDR1 and CDR2 sequences are SQVTM and ANQGSEA. CDR3 length equals 15 residues. The CDR3 region has the DNA TGCAGCGTTGCGACTAGCGGTCCAGGAGCCTACGAGCAGTACTTC. It translates to CSVATSGPGAYEQYF.

The chain links TRBV6-1 to TRBJ2-7; 7 positions agree with TRBD2. CDR1 is MNHNS and CDR2 is SASEGT in the germline V gene. Losses at the gene ends were 5 bases for V and 0 bases for J; bases not matched to a gene: 4. CDR3 size: 14 residues. The CDR3, as DNA: TGTGCCAGCAGTCCCCGGACTAGCTCCTACGAGCAGTACTTC. Translated: CASSPRTSSYEQYF.